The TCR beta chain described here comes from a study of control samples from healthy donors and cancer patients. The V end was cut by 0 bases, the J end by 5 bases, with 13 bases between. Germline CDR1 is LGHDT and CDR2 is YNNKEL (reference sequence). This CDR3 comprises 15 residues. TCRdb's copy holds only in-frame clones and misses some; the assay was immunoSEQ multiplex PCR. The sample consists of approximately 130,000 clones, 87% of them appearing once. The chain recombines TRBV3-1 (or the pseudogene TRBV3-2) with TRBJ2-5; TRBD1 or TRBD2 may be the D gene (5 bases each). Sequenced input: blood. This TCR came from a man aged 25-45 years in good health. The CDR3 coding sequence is TGTGCCAGCAGCCAAGACGGGGCCTCCGTCGAGACCCAGTACTTC. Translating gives CASSQDGASVETQYF.